Listed here are 32 T cell receptor beta chains from one sample, sequenced in a study of OX40 agonist ivuxolimab in advanced cancers. Produced via immunoSEQ multiplex PCR; TCRdb's table is partial and in-frame only. The sample holds 46,000 or so clones, approximately 86% seen once. The source material was CD4+ or CD8+ T cells sorted from blood, sampled in a trial of the OX40 agonist ivuxolimab. Source of these receptors: an adult with an advanced solid tumor such as melanoma, head and neck, liver or kidney cancer.

J is TRBJ2-3 and V is TRBV19, with a tentative D call TRBD2 (6 bases). V was clipped by 4 bases and J by 5 bases, with 19 bases between them. Germline V CDR1 and CDR2: LNHDA, SQIVND (reference sequence). This CDR3 is 16 amino acids long. This chain's CDR3 is CASSTPGGVHRDTQYF. In DNA, the CDR3 is TGTGCCAGTAGTACCCCCGGCGGGGTTCATAGAGATACGCAGTATTTT.

V usage is TRBV4-3 and J usage is TRBJ2-2; TRBD1 agrees at 8 bases. Per the germline V gene, CDR1 is LGHNA and CDR2 is YSLEER. Trimming cost V 3 bases and J 8 bases; bases outside gene matches: 14. The CDR3 totals 17 residues. CDR3: CASSQTDRVKVWGELFF. The CDR3 nucleotides are TGCGCCAGCAGCCAGACGGACAGGGTGAAGGTATGGGGGGAGCTGTTTTTT.

This clone has just one count. The gene calls are TRBV27 and TRBJ1-2; 7 bases align to TRBD1. The germline V gene has CDR1 MNHEY and CDR2 SMNVEV (reference sequence). V lost 3 bases to trimming and J lost 5 bases; unmatched junction nucleotides: 9. There are 15 residues in the CDR3. CDR3: CASSFRRGGGYGYTF. As DNA, the CDR3 is TGTGCCAGCAGTTTCCGGAGAGGGGGCGGGTATGGCTACACCTTC.

The table lists this clone with a few counts. This rearrangement joins TRBV28 to TRBJ1-6; TRBD1 matches at 7 bases. Germline CDR1 is MDHEN and CDR2 is SYDVKM. This CDR3 has 14 amino acids. J was trimmed by 10 bases and V by 6 bases; bases with no gene match: 9. CDR3 sequence: CASSLGRGQSPLHF. The CDR3 DNA reads as TGTGCCAGCAGCCTGGGAAGGGGGCAGTCACCCCTCCACTTT.

The chain joins TRBV30 to TRBJ2-2; D gene unclear. Germline V gene data show CDR1 as GTSNPN and CDR2 as SVGIG (reference sequence). V shed 5 bases and J shed 7 bases, with 5 bases lying between them. The CDR3 is made up of 10 amino acids. The CDR3 region is CAWEVGELFF. In DNA, the CDR3 is TGTGCCTGGGAGGTCGGGGAGCTGTTTTTT. Full variable domain (outside the CDR3, taken from reference TRBV30 and TRBJ2-2): SQTIHQWPATLVQPVGSPLSLECTVEGTSNPNLYWYRQAAGRGLQLLFYSVGIGQISSEVPQNLSASRPQDRQFILSSKKLLLSDSGFYLCAWEVGELFFGEGSRLTVL.

The chain combines TRBV27 with TRBJ2-1; possibly TRBD1 for D (6 bases). There are 11 residues in the CDR3. Germline V gives CDR1 MNHEY, CDR2 SMNVEV (reference sequence). V lost 6 bases, J lost 7 bases, and 7 bases lay in between. For the CDR3, the DNA is TGTGCCAGCAGACAGGGAAATGAGCAGTTCTTC. It encodes CASRQGNEQFF.

The chain recombines TRBV6-1 with TRBJ2-5; no clear D. The V gene's germline CDR1 is MNHNS and CDR2 SASEGT. V lost 0 bases to trimming and J lost 5 bases, with 16 bases between them. The CDR3 has 16 amino acids. The CDR3 bases are TGTGCCAGCAGTGAAGCCGGCGGACGTCATCGGGAGACCCAGTACTTC. Its translation is CASSEAGGRHRETQYF.

This clone was observed once. The V and J genes are TRBV25-1 and TRBJ1-2, with D tentatively TRBD1 (5 bases). The CDR3 extends over 14 amino acids. V lost 5 bases and J lost 7, with 17 bases in between. Per the germline V gene, CDR1 is MGHDK and CDR2 is SYGVNS. In DNA form, the CDR3 reads TGTGCCAGCAGTATGGGATTAGGGGCTCGTGGCTACACCTTC. Its translation: CASSMGLGARGYTF.

J is TRBJ1-3 and V is TRBV2; tentative D call: TRBD1 (5 bases). This CDR3 spans 15 amino acids. V was trimmed by 1 base and J by 0 bases, leaving 7 bases between them. Germline assignment: CDR1 SNHLY and CDR2 FYNNEI. The CDR3 reads CASSEGQSSGNTIYF. The CDR3 nucleotides read TGTGCCAGCAGTGAAGGACAGAGCTCTGGAAACACCATATATTTT.

The chain carries TRBV9 and TRBJ1-2; D is perhaps TRBD1 (5 bases). CDR1 SGDLS and CDR2 YYNGEE come from the germline V gene. Trimming took off 3 bases at V and 3 bases at J, with 9 bases between the two ends. CDR3 length: 13 residues. Here the CDR3 DNA reads TGTGCCAGCAGCGGGGACGGTGACTATGGCTACACCTTC. It encodes CASSGDGDYGYTF. Based on the CDR3 plus reference TRBV9 and TRBJ1-2, the full variable domain is DSGVTQTPKHLITATGQRVTLRCSPRSGDLSVYWYQQSLDQGLQFLIQYYNGEERAKGNILERFSAQQFPDLHSELNLSSLELGDSALYFCASSGDGDYGYTFGSGTRLTVV.

This sequence joins TRBV28 and TRBJ2-5; no clear D. Deletions cut 2 bases from V and 0 bases from J, with 7 bases between. Germline CDR1 reads MDHEN; CDR2 reads SYDVKM. This CDR3 is built from 14 residues. In DNA, the CDR3 is TGTGCCAGCAGTTTAACAGATTACCAAGAGACCCAGTACTTC. It specifies CASSLTDYQETQYF.

This chain links TRBV13 with TRBJ2-1, with D possibly matching TRBD2 (5 bases). The V end was cut by 5 bases, the J end by 4 bases, with 18 bases between. The CDR3 has 16 amino acids. Germline CDR1 reads PRHDT; CDR2 reads FYEKMQ (reference sequence). CDR3 bases: TGTGCCAGCAGCCACGCCGGGGTCCCGCAGTACAATGAGCAGTTCTTC. Translating it yields CASSHAGVPQYNEQFF.

This clone was counted a few times. The V and J genes are TRBV4-3 and TRBJ1-4; 7 bases align to TRBD1. Per germline, CDR1 LGHNA and CDR2 YSLEER. This CDR3 is built from 16 residues. V lost 3 bases, J lost 4 bases, and 8 bases stayed unmatched. The CDR3, as DNA: TGCGCCAGCAGCCAGGGGACGGGACAGCGTAATGAAAAACTGTTTTTT. Its protein is CASSQGTGQRNEKLFF.

This chain's CDR3 is CASSRLAGSSYNEQFF. The CDR3 DNA sequence: TGTGCCAGCAGCCGTTTAGCGGGAAGCTCCTACAATGAGCAGTTCTTC. This chain links TRBV7-9 with TRBJ2-1; 8 bases agree with TRBD2. The CDR3 sequence is 16 residues long. The trim removed 5 bases at V and 0 bases at J, leaving 6 bases unmatched. Looked up from germline, CDR1 is SEHNR and CDR2 is FQNEAQ (reference sequence). Looking up the rest from reference TRBV7-9 and TRBJ2-1 gives the full variable domain: DTGVSQNPRHKITKRGQNVTFRCDPISEHNRLYWYRQTLGQGPEFLTYFQNEAQLEKSRLLSDRFSAERPKGSFSTLEIQRTEQGDSAMYLCASSRLAGSSYNEQFFGPGTRLTVL.

V and J are TRBV7-9 and TRBJ2-7, with D possibly TRBD1 on 9 matching bases. The V and J ends lost 5 bases and 0 bases respectively, with 20 bases between them. Germline CDR1 reads SEHNR; CDR2 reads FQNEAQ (reference sequence). This CDR3 region has 17 residues. This CDR3 is CASSRREGQGSSYEQYF. The CDR3 coding sequence is TGTGCCAGCAGCCGACGGGAGGGACAGGGATCCTCCTACGAGCAGTACTTC.

This clone appeared a single time. The chain uses TRBV7-6 and TRBJ1-3; the D gene is possibly TRBD1 (6 bases). Trimming pared 5 bases from V and 0 bases from J, leaving 11 bases between. CDR3 length: 15 residues. CDR1 and CDR2 from the germline V gene are SGHVS and FNYEAQ. In nucleotides, the CDR3 is TGTGCCAGCAGCCCACTGACAGGCTCTGGAAACACCATATATTTT. It specifies CASSPLTGSGNTIYF.

The chain links TRBV27 to TRBJ1-1, with D unclear. CDR3 length equals 14 residues. Germline CDR1 and CDR2: MNHEY and SMNVEV (reference sequence). Trimming stripped 0 bases from V and 1 base from J, with 6 bases between. CDR3 nucleotides: TGTGCCAGCAGTTTATCGAAGGGGAACACTGAAGCTTTCTTT. It is translated as CASSLSKGNTEAFF.

The chain combines TRBV7-1 with TRBJ2-3; TRBD1 aligns across 9 bases. TRBV7-1 carries the ORF label, with uncertain function. With 3 bases clipped from V and 4 bases from J, the junction kept 32 bases outside the gene matches. The CDR3 extends over 24 amino acids. CDR3: CASSSRGWDRVKIKGELVPDTQYF. As DNA, the CDR3 is TGTGCCAGCAGCTCCCGGGGGTGGGACAGGGTAAAAATTAAGGGCGAACTCGTACCAGATACGCAGTATTTT.

The rearrangement joins TRBV4-2 to TRBJ2-7; D is uncertain. The V gene's germline CDR1 is LGHNA and CDR2 YNFKEQ. This CDR3 has 14 residues. Trimming cost V 0 bases and J 3 bases, with 9 bases left between them. DNA for the CDR3: TGTGCCAGCAGCCAAGAAGTCAACCGCTACGAGCAGTACTTC. This translates into CASSQEVNRYEQYF.

This sequence joins TRBV7-8 and TRBJ2-7, with 11 bases fitting TRBD1. The CDR3 has 18 residues. Germline CDR1 SGHVS, CDR2 FQNEAQ. The J segment lost 2 bases and the V segment lost 5 bases, leaving 14 bases of the junction unmatched. The CDR3 here is CASSPRTGGVIGAYEQYF. The DNA for the CDR3 is TGTGCCAGCAGCCCCCGGACAGGGGGCGTAATTGGCGCCTACGAGCAGTACTTC.

The V call is TRBV4-1, the J call TRBJ1-5, with a possible D match to TRBD1 (5 bases). The CDR3 runs to 15 residues. Trimming took 0 bases from V and 3 from J, leaving 9 bases between them. Germline-derived CDR1 and CDR2 are MGHRA and YSYEKL. The CDR3 spells CASSQERGLNQPQHF. For the CDR3, the DNA is TGCGCCAGCAGCCAAGAAAGGGGTCTCAATCAGCCCCAGCATTTT.

The chain carries TRBV27 and TRBJ2-5, with D perhaps TRBD1 (6 bases). Looked up from germline, CDR1 is MNHEY and CDR2 is SMNVEV (reference sequence). V lost 2 bases to trimming and J lost 5 bases, with 21 bases between them. The CDR3 contains 17 residues. The CDR3 spells CASSLNRGRGIRETQYF. The CDR3 DNA follows: TGTGCCAGCAGTTTAAACCGCGGCAGGGGAATAAGGGAGACCCAGTACTTC.

This chain connects TRBV9 to TRBJ2-7; 12 nucleotides align to TRBD1. Trimming at V came to 3 bases and at J to 7 bases, leaving 8 bases not matched to a gene. The CDR3 sequence is 15 residues long. Germline assignment: CDR1 SGDLS and CDR2 YYNGEE. CDR3: CASSATGTGGREQYF. As DNA, the CDR3 is TGTGCCAGCAGCGCAACCGGGACAGGGGGCCGAGAGCAGTACTTC.

Concerning this clone itself: Other nucleotide sequences in the sample specify the same CDR3. This sequence joins TRBV5-6 and TRBJ2-7; D is tentatively TRBD1 or TRBD2 (5 bases each). This CDR3 is 13 amino acids long. The germline V gene encodes CDR1 SGHDT and CDR2 YYEEEE. V lost 0 bases and J 4 bases, leaving 8 bases between the germline ends. The DNA of the CDR3 is TGTGCCAGCAGCTTGGGGGGCGGGTACGAGCAGTACTTC. Translating gives CASSLGGGYEQYF.

The rearrangement uses TRBV7-9 and TRBJ2-5; D possibly uses TRBD1 or TRBD2 (5 bases each). The CDR3 runs to 14 residues. CDR1 is SEHNR, CDR2 FQNEAQ, per germline (reference sequence). V was pared by 7 bases and J by 3 bases, with 15 bases between. For the CDR3, the DNA is TGTGCCAGCAACCAGGGAGTCTCCGAAGAGACCCAGTACTTC. It encodes CASNQGVSEETQYF.

In nucleotides, the CDR3 is TGTGCCAGCAGCTTTACGCTGGGCCGAACTGAAGCTTTCTTT. This codes for CASSFTLGRTEAFF. This chain uses TRBV5-4 with TRBJ1-1; D is undetermined. Trimming pared 2 bases from V and 5 bases from J, leaving 13 bases between. There are 14 residues in the CDR3. Germline V lookup: CDR1 SGHNT, CDR2 YYREEE (reference sequence).

This rearrangement joins TRBV4-1 to TRBJ1-2, with no clear D. V was clipped by 4 bases and J by 2 bases, with 17 bases between them. CDR1 and CDR2 (germline): MGHRA, YSYEKL. The CDR3 consists of 16 residues. The CDR3 spells CASSPREEIPNYGYTF. The DNA of the CDR3 is TGCGCCAGCAGCCCAAGAGAAGAGATTCCAAACTATGGCTACACCTTC.

This chain joins TRBV9 and TRBJ2-3; TRBD2 might be the D (6 bases). Between the trimmed V and J ends, which lost 4 bases and 1 base, there was a span of 16 bases. CDR3 size: 16 residues. The germline V gene encodes CDR1 SGDLS and CDR2 YYNGEE. CDR3 nucleotides: TGTGCCAGCAGCTTCCGGGACTCACTCCGCACAGATACGCAGTATTTT. Translated: CASSFRDSLRTDTQYF.

The chain links TRBV9 to TRBJ2-1; 11 bases map to TRBD2. Trimming removed 4 bases from V and 7 bases from J; junction bases left unmatched: 4. The CDR3 runs 14 residues. CDR1 SGDLS and CDR2 YYNGEE come from the germline V gene. CDR3 coding DNA: TGTGCCAGCAGCACTAGCGGGGGTCAGAATGAGCAGTTCTTC. Its translation: CASSTSGGQNEQFF.

The V call is TRBV11-2, the J call TRBJ2-2, with D possibly being TRBD1 (6 bases). This CDR3 is 16 amino acids long. The germline gives CDR1 SGHAT, CDR2 FQNNGV. V was trimmed by 5 bases and J by 1 base, leaving 14 bases between them. The CDR3 nucleotides are TGTGCCAGCAGCCAGACTCCGGGACAGAACACCGGGGAGCTGTTTTTT. Its translation: CASSQTPGQNTGELFF.

The chain couples TRBV4-1 to TRBJ2-7; D not certain. The germline CDR1 and CDR2 sequences are MGHRA and YSYEKL. CDR3 size: 14 residues. The V gene lost 3 bases and the J gene lost 7 bases, with 16 bases spanning the gap. CDR3 coding DNA: TGCGCCAGCAGCCACCCCGGGTCTTCCCGGGAGCAGTACTTC. Amino acid sequence: CASSHPGSSREQYF.

This sequence joins TRBV18 and TRBJ2-1, with 9 bases matching TRBD1. This CDR3 has 16 amino acids. Germline trimming cut 3 bases from V and 4 bases from J; bases unmatched to any gene: 7. Germline V gives CDR1 KGHSH, CDR2 LQKENI. CDR3 coding DNA: TGTGCCAGCTCACCGTACGGACAGGGGTGGTACAATGAGCAGTTCTTC. Its protein product is CASSPYGQGWYNEQFF.